This TCR beta chain was profiled in a study of shared clonotypes between healthy human individuals. Notes on the study in general: Blood was the sole source, and tissue repertoires probably differ.

A remark on this clone: Its target is not known.

Naive CD4+ cells were CD45RA-selected; the remaining cells were memory. Sequenced by immunoSEQ multiplex PCR; TCRdb stores in-frame clones only, minus some. The data contain about a million clones, roughly 80% of them singletons. The germline CDR1 and CDR2 sequences are LNHDA and SQIVND (reference sequence). Between the trimmed V and J ends, which lost 6 bases and 2 bases, there was a span of 9 bases. The CDR3 loop spans 13 amino acids. V and J are TRBV19 and TRBJ2-3, with D tentatively TRBD1 (6 bases). The sequence derives from a man aged 18 to 29 in good health. Some clones in this sample may be carry-over from other donors' samples. The sequenced sample consisted of memory CD4+ T cells from PBMCs. Sample subset: CD45RA-negative fraction. The CDR3: CASRRQDTDTQYF. The CDR3 DNA sequence: TGTGCCAGTAGGAGACAGGACACAGATACGCAGTATTTT.